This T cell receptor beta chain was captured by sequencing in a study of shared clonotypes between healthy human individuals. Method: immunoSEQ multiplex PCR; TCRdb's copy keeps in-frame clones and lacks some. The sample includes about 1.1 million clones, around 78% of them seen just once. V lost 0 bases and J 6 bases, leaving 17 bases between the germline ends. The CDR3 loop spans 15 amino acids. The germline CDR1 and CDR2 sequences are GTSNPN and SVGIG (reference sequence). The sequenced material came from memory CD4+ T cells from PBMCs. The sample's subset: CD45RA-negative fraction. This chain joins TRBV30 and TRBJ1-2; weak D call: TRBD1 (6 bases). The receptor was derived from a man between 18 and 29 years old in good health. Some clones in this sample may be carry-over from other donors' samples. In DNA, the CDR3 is TGTGCCTGGAGTGTACCAAAGTCAGGGGCGGATGGCTACACCTTC. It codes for CAWSVPKSGADGYTF.